This T cell receptor (beta chain) stems from a study of technical replicates of blood from several donors. Sequencing was performed with immunoSEQ multiplex PCR; in TCRdb, only in-frame clones are kept and a portion is missing. The sample has 60,000 to 70,000 clones; nearly 98% are singletons. V was pared by 3 bases and J by 1 base, with 9 bases between. Germline V gene data show CDR1 as SGHDN and CDR2 as FVKESK. The CDR3 has 14 residues. The source of this sequence is a human donor in good health. This chain links TRBV14 with TRBJ2-5; D not resolved. Sequencing input: T cells isolated from PBMCs. Written as DNA, the CDR3 is TGTGCCAGCAGCCACCCTATCATCCAAGAGACCCAGTACTTC. This gives the protein CASSHPIIQETQYF.